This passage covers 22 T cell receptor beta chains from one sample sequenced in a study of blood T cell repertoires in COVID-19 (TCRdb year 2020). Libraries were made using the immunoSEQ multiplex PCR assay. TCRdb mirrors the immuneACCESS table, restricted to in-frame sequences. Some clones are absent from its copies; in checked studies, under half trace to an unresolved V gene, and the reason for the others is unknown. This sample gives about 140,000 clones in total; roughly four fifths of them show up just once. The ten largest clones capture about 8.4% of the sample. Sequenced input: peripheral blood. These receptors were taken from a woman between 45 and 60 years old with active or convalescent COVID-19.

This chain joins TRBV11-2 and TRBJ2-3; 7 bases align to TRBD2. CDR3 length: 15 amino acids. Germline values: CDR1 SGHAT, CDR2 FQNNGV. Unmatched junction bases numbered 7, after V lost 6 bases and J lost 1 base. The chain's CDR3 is CASSSREGRTDTQYF. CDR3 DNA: TGTGCCAGCAGTTCAAGGGAGGGCCGCACAGATACGCAGTATTTT.

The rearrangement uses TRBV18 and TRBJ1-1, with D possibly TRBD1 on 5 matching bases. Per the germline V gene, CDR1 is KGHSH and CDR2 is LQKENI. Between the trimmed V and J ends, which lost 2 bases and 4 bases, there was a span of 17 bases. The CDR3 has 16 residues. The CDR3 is CASSPIAGALITEAFF. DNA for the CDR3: TGTGCCAGCTCACCAATAGCTGGGGCCCTGATCACTGAAGCTTTCTTT.

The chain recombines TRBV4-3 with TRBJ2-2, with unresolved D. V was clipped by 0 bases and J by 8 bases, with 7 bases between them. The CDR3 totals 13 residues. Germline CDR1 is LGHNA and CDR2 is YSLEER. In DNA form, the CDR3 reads TGCGCCAGCAGCCAAGAATACTCGGGGGAGCTGTTTTTT. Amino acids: CASSQEYSGELFF.

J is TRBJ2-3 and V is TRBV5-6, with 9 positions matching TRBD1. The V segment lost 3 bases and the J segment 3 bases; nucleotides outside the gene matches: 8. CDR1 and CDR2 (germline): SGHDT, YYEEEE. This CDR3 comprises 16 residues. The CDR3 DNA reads TGTGCCAGCAGCTCGATCCGGGACAGGGTAACAGATACGCAGTATTTT. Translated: CASSSIRDRVTDTQYF.

The CDR3 DNA reads as TGTGCCAGCAGCCGGGGACAGGGACGGGCTGGAAACACCATATATTTT. This codes for CASSRGQGRAGNTIYF. The chain joins TRBV7-9 to TRBJ1-3; 9 bases line up with TRBD1. With V trimmed by 5 bases and J by 2 bases, 7 bases remained unmatched. CDR1 and CDR2 from the germline V gene are SEHNR and FQNEAQ (reference sequence). The CDR3 is made up of 16 amino acids.

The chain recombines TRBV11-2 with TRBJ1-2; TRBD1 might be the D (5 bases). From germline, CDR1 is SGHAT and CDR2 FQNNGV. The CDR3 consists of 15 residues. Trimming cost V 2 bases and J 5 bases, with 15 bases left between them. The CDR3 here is CASSLKAQGWYGYTF. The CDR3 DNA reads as TGTGCCAGCAGCTTAAAGGCTCAGGGATGGTATGGCTACACCTTC.

CDR3 region: CASSLLRRGQFAEAFF. In DNA form, the CDR3 reads TGTGCCAGCAGTTTGCTCCGCAGGGGGCAATTCGCTGAAGCTTTCTTT. The genes are TRBV27 and TRBJ1-1, with TRBD1 identical over 8 bases. The junction had 12 bases not matched to a gene; V was cut back by 3 bases and J by 6 bases. This CDR3 has 16 residues. The germline V gene has CDR1 MNHEY and CDR2 SMNVEV (reference sequence).

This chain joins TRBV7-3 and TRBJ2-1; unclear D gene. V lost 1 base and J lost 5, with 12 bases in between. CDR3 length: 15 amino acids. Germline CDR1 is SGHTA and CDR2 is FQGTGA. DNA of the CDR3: TGTGCCAGCAGCTTAAACGGCGGCACGGACAATGAGCAGTTCTTC. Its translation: CASSLNGGTDNEQFF.

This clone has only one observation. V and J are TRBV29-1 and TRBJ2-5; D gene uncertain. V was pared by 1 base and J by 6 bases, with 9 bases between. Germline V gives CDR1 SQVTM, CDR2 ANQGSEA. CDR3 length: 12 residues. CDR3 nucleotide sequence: TGCAGCGTTGAAGTAGTCGGTAAGACCCAGTACTTC. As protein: CSVEVVGKTQYF.

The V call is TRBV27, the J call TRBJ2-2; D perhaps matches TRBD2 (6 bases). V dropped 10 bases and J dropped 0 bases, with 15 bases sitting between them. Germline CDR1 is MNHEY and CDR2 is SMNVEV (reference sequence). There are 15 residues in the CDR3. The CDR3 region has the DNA TGTGCCACCCAACTAGCAGCCGCGAACACCGGGGAGCTGTTTTTT. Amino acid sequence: CATQLAAANTGELFF.

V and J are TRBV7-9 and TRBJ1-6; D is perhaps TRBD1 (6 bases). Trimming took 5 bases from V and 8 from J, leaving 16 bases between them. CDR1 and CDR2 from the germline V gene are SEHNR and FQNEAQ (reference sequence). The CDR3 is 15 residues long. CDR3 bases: TGTGCCAGCAGCCCTCGGGGGGGCGTTTATTCACCCCTCCACTTT. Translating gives CASSPRGGVYSPLHF.

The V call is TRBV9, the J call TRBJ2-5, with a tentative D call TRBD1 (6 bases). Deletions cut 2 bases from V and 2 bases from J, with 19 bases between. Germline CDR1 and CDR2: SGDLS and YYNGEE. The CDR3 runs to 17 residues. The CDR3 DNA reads TGTGCCAGCAGCGTCGACTGGGACATTCTTGGGCAAGAGACCCAGTACTTC. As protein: CASSVDWDILGQETQYF. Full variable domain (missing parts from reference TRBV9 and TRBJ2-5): DSGVTQTPKHLITATGQRVTLRCSPRSGDLSVYWYQQSLDQGLQFLIQYYNGEERAKGNILERFSAQQFPDLHSELNLSSLELGDSALYFCASSVDWDILGQETQYFGPGTRLLVL.

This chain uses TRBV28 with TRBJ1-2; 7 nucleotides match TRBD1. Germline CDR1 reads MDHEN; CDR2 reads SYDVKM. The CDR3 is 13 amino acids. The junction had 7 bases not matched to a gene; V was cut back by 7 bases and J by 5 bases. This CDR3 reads CASTKGAMYGYTF. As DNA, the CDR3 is TGTGCCAGCACTAAGGGGGCGATGTATGGCTACACCTTC.

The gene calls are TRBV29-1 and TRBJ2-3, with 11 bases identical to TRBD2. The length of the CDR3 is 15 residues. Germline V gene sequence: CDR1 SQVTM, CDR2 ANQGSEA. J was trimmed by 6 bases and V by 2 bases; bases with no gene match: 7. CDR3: CSVELAGGPHDTQYF. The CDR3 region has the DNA TGCAGCGTTGAACTAGCGGGAGGCCCACATGATACGCAGTATTTT.

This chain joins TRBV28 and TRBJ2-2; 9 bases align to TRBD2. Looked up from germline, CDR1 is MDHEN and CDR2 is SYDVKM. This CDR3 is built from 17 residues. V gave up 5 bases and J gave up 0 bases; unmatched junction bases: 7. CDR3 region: CASSPTRTSANTGELFF. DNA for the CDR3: TGTGCCAGCAGTCCCACCCGGACTAGCGCGAACACCGGGGAGCTGTTTTTT.

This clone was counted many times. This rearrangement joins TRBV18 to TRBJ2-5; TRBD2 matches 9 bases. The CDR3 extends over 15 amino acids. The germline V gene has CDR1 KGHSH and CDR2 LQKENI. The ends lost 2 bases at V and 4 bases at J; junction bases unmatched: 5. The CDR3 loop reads CASSPAGGPRETQYF. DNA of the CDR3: TGTGCCAGCTCACCAGCGGGAGGGCCGAGAGAGACCCAGTACTTC.

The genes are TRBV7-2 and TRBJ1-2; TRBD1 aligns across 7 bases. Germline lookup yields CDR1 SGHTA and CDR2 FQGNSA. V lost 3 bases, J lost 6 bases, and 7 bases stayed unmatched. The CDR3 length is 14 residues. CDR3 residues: CASSFGTGADGYTF. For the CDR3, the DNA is TGTGCCAGCAGCTTTGGTACAGGGGCTGATGGCTACACCTTC.

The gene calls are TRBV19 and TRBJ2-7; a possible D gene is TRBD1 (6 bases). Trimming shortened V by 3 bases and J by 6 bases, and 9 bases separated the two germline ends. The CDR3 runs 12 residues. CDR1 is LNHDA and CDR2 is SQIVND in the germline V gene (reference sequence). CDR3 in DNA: TGTGCCAGTAGTATTGGGGGCCGCGAGCAGTACTTC. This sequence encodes CASSIGGREQYF.

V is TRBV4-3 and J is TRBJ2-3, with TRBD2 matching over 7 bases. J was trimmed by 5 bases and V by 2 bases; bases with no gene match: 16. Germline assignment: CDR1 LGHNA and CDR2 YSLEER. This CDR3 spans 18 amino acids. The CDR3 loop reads CASSQQPQRGLVVDTQYF. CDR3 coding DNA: TGCGCCAGCAGCCAACAGCCCCAGCGGGGCTTAGTAGTAGATACGCAGTATTTT.

The CDR3 DNA reads as TGTGCCAGCAGTTTAGACAGAAACTCTGGAAACACCATATATTTT. Translation gives CASSLDRNSGNTIYF. The chain couples TRBV27 to TRBJ1-3, with a tentative D call TRBD1 (5 bases). The CDR3 consists of 15 residues. Trimming stripped 2 bases from V and 0 bases from J, with 8 bases between. Germline V lookup: CDR1 MNHEY, CDR2 SMNVEV (reference sequence).

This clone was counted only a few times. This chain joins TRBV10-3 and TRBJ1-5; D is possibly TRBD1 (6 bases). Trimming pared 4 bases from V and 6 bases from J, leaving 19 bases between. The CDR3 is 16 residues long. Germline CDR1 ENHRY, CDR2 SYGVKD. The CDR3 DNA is TGTGCCATCAGTGCCGCGGGGGGGGCGTCGGGTCAGCCCCAGCATTTT. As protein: CAISAAGGASGQPQHF.

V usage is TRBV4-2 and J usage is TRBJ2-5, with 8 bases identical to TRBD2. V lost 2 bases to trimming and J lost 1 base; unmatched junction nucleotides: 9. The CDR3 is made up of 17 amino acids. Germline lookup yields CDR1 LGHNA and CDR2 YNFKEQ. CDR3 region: CASSQRKRGPGQETQYF. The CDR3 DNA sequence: TGTGCCAGCAGCCAAAGAAAGCGGGGGCCGGGCCAAGAGACCCAGTACTTC.